This T cell receptor (beta chain) was sequenced for a study of identical twins. A universal primer binding site was introduced by template switching. The final cDNA contained unique molecular identifiers. One entry per CDR3 protein results from TCRdb running MiXCR on the 5' RACE reads. The table includes hundreds of thousands of distinct CDR3 sequences, over 8% detected once. Study results and limitations: The study reached conclusions through statistical analysis that was cross-sectional, not following the same donors.

At least ten counts were recorded for this clonotype. Its specificity is not known. Healthy Caucasians, and only they, were the donors. The CDR3 spans 14 residues. Per germline, CDR1 DFQATT and CDR2 SNEGSKA (reference sequence). Trimming removed 6 bases at V and 6 bases at J, with 18 bases between. The chain carries TRBV20-1 and TRBJ2-1; D is unclear. The source is a woman younger than 30 in good health. The specimen sequenced was memory (CD45RO+) T cells sorted from blood. In DNA, the CDR3 is TGCAGTGCCACCGGGCCCATCGTCGGCAATGAGCAGTTCTTC. Its protein product is CSATGPIVGNEQFF.